This passage covers 5 T cell receptor beta chains from one sample sequenced in a study of spatial heterogeneity in lung cancer. Antigens of these TCRs are unknown. MiXCR, applied by TCRdb to the 5' RACE reads, yields one record per CDR3 protein. The table includes 3,000 to 4,000 distinct CDR3 sequences, around 24% detected once. Study conclusions and caveats: The study found that expanded intratumoral alpha and beta TCR counts tracked tumor mutation counts.

The time point: sample taken at primary tumor resection. The sample here was lung tumor tissue, taken at surgery. The receptors derive from a male donor with early-stage non-small cell lung cancer.

This clonotype is deemed medium-sized. This beta chain appears as a stray read in a library generated for alpha chains; its size is not informative. The rearrangement joins TRBV7-9 to TRBJ2-1, with 8 bases that match TRBD2. The V gene's germline CDR1 is SEHNR and CDR2 FQNEAQ (reference sequence). The CDR3 loop spans 17 amino acids. With 5 bases clipped from V and 8 bases from J, the junction kept 17 bases outside the gene matches. For the CDR3, the DNA is TGTGCCAGCAGCCGACGCAACATAGCGGGATCGGGGGATGAGCAGTTCTTC. Translation gives CASSRRNIAGSGDEQFF.

A remark on this clonotype: Since it is a stray read in a library aimed at alpha chains, this beta chain has a size that is not meaningful. V usage is TRBV14 and J usage is TRBJ1-2; 7 nucleotides agree with TRBD1. Losses at the gene ends were 5 bases for V and 7 bases for J; bases not matched to a gene: 13. CDR3 length: 15 amino acids. The germline CDR1 and CDR2 sequences are SGHDN and FVKESK. The chain's CDR3 is CASSMGQPKIAGYTF. CDR3 in DNA: TGTGCCAGCAGCATGGGACAGCCAAAGATTGCTGGCTACACCTTC.

In regard to this clonotype: This beta chain turned up in a library designed for alpha chains; as an off-target read, its abundance says little. The rearrangement uses TRBV4-1 and TRBJ2-1, with no clear D. Germline values: CDR1 MGHRA, CDR2 YSYEKL. The V gene lost 1 base and the J gene lost 9 bases, with 7 bases spanning the gap. The length of the CDR3 is 12 residues. The CDR3 spells CASSQGFSEQFF. As DNA, the CDR3 is TGCGCCAGCAGCCAAGGATTCAGTGAGCAGTTCTTC.

Judged by abundance, this clonotype is medium-sized. Because this beta chain is a stray read in a library intended to capture alpha chains, its abundance should not be given much weight. V gene TRBV20-1 combines with J gene TRBJ1-4; D ambiguous. The germline gives CDR1 DFQATT, CDR2 SNEGSKA (reference sequence). CDR3 size: 15 residues. Trimming removed 4 bases from V and 0 bases from J, with 12 bases in between. CDR3 sequence (DNA): TGCAGTGCTACAATAGACTCCTCAACTAATGAAAAACTGTTTTTT. Encoded protein: CSATIDSSTNEKLFF.

By share of the sample, this clonotype is medium-sized. This beta chain appears as a stray read in a library generated for alpha chains; its size is not informative. This rearrangement joins TRBV20-1 to TRBJ2-2; weak D call: TRBD1 (5 bases). CDR1 and CDR2 from the germline V gene are DFQATT and SNEGSKA (reference sequence). The CDR3 spans 12 residues. V was cut by 4 bases and J by 7 bases, with 10 bases left in between. CDR3: CSAKGLGGELFF. For the CDR3, the DNA is TGCAGTGCTAAGGGGTTGGGCGGGGAGCTGTTTTTT.